Each of the 12 T cell receptor beta chains below was sequenced from the same sample in a study of metastatic and nonmetastatic thyroid tumors. TCRdb re-called the PCR reads via MiXCR. The table has under 30,000 clones, 20% to 25% seen once. No treatment of any kind had been given to any patient before thyroid surgery. Sequencing was done on a sample of blood. These receptors all come from a male donor with papillary thyroid cancer or a benign thyroid nodule (not recorded which). Some clones in this sample may be carry-over from other donors' samples.

There are a few counts of this clone. The final CDR3 position lacks the conserved phenylalanine or tryptophan, pointing to a likely read error. The chain carries TRBV6-1 and TRBJ1-2, with TRBD1 matching 8 bases. Germline V lookup: CDR1 MNHNS, CDR2 SASEGT. This CDR3 is built from 14 residues. CDR3 loop: CSSSEDGTGYVYTL. CDR3 nucleotides: TGTTCCAGCAGTGAAGACGGGACAGGCTATGTCTACACCTTG.

At least ten counts were recorded for this clone. The chain is built from TRBV7-9 and TRBJ2-2; 10 bases are shared with TRBD1. This CDR3 spans 15 amino acids. CDR1 is SEHNR and CDR2 is FQNEAQ in the germline V gene (reference sequence). V was pared by 8 bases and J by 6 bases, with 9 bases of the junction left unmatched. CDR3 sequence (DNA): TGTGCCAGCGGCGGACAGGGGGAAATCTCCGGGGAGCTGTTTTTT. Translating it yields CASGGQGEISGELFF.

This clone was seen ten or more times. This chain uses TRBV29-1 with TRBJ2-3; TRBD2 matches at 7 bases. V was clipped by 4 bases and J by 0 bases; unmatched bases: 7. CDR3 length: 15 amino acids. Germline assignment: CDR1 SQVTM and CDR2 ANQGSEA. The CDR3 bases are TGCAGCGTTGTTTTAGCGGGTCATAGCACAGATACGCAGTATTTT. The encoded protein is CSVVLAGHSTDTQYF.

A few counts support this clone. A much bigger clone sits one base away, suggesting this may be a read error. The same CDR3 arises from other DNA sequences in this sample as well. The V call is TRBV30, the J call TRBJ2-3, with a tentative D call TRBD2 (5 bases). The CDR3 has 12 amino acids. CDR1 is GTSNPN and CDR2 is SVGIG in the germline V gene (reference sequence). The V and J ends lost 0 bases and 11 bases respectively, with 12 bases between them. The DNA of the CDR3 is TGTGCCTGGAGTGTGCGAGGGAAAGGGCAGTATTTT. This sequence encodes CAWSVRGKGQYF.

This clone was recorded many times. The J gene is TRBJ2-7, the V gene TRBV5-6; a possible D gene is TRBD2 (7 bases). The CDR3 covers 15 residues. Trimming took off 4 bases at V and 2 bases at J, with 16 bases between the two ends. In germline, CDR1 is SGHDT, CDR2 YYEEEE. CDR3 loop: CASSAGAAGTYEQYF. The CDR3 DNA reads as TGTGCCAGCAGCGCGGGGGCGGCAGGGACCTACGAGCAGTACTTC.

Points on this clone: The CDR3 carries no conserved terminal phenylalanine or tryptophan, so it likely arises from a read error. V usage is TRBV28 and J usage is TRBJ1-2; possible D gene TRBD1, 5 bases. This CDR3 has 14 amino acids. Germline CDR1 is MDHEN and CDR2 is SYDVKM. Trimming left V 5 bases short and J 2 bases short, with 12 bases between. The CDR3 coding sequence is TGTGCCAGCAGTAGGATTGGGGCAAACTATGGCTACACCTAC. It yields the protein CASSRIGANYGYTY.

The chain couples TRBV6-1 to TRBJ1-5; D gene unclear. CDR3 length: 17 residues. CDR1 MNHNS and CDR2 SASEGT come from the germline V gene. V was clipped by 4 bases and J by 6 bases, with 22 bases between them. This CDR3 is CASSGPELLGVGQPQHF. The CDR3 region has the DNA TGTGCCAGCAGTGGCCCAGAACTCCTAGGAGTAGGTCAGCCCCAGCATTTT.

The chain uses TRBV10-3 and TRBJ2-7; a possible D gene is TRBD2 (6 bases). This CDR3 has 15 residues. Trimming cost V 4 bases and J 5 bases, with 18 bases left between them. Germline V lookup: CDR1 ENHRY, CDR2 SYGVKD. The CDR3 coding sequence is TGTGCCATCAGTGGCGGGGCTCTTAGCTGCGACGAGCAGTACTTC. Protein sequence: CAISGGALSCDEQYF.

This chain links TRBV20-1 with TRBJ1-2; D is unresolved. V was trimmed by 8 bases and J by 9 bases, leaving 16 bases between them. CDR3 length: 11 residues. The germline gives CDR1 DFQATT, CDR2 SNEGSKA (reference sequence). CDR3 amino acids: CSSNRLGCYTF. CDR3 nucleotide sequence: TGCAGTTCTAACCGGCTCGGTTGCTACACCTTC.

Turning to this clone: One end of the junction is discordant with germline, which a read error may explain. The chain combines TRBV9 with TRBJ2-3; D possibly uses TRBD1 or TRBD2 (6 bases each). CDR1 is SGDLS, CDR2 YYNGEE, per germline. This CDR3 comprises 16 residues. The CDR3 region has the DNA TGTGCCAGCAGCCCCCAGGCGTTCGGGGGCACAGATGCGCAGTATTTT. It encodes CASSPQAFGGTDAQYF. The full variable domain, in which reference TRBV9 and TRBJ2-3 provide the parts outside the CDR3, is DSGVTQTPKHLITATGQRVTLRCSPRSGDLSVYWYQQSLDQGLQFLIQYYNGEERAKGNILERFSAQQFPDLHSELNLSSLELGDSALYFCASSPQAFGGTDAQYFGPGTRLTVL.

This clone was detected ten times or more. The chain combines TRBV5-1 with TRBJ1-4; 8 nucleotides line up with TRBD1. Germline V CDR1 and CDR2: SGHRS, YFSETQ. V dropped 0 bases and J dropped 3; count of bases not matched to a gene: 4. The CDR3 runs 16 residues. The CDR3 is CASSLGQGAPNEKLFF. CDR3 DNA: TGCGCCAGCAGCTTGGGGCAGGGGGCTCCTAATGAAAAACTGTTTTTT.

CDR3 in amino acids: CASSESAWDTQYF. CDR3 in DNA: TGTGCCAGCAGTGAGTCTGCGTGGGATACGCAGTATTTT. The gene calls are TRBV25-1 and TRBJ2-3; D gene uncertain. Germline assignment: CDR1 MGHDK and CDR2 SYGVNS. Between the trimmed V and J ends, which lost 3 bases and 6 bases, there was a span of 10 bases. The CDR3 sequence is 13 residues long. Full variable domain (remainder filled in from reference TRBV25-1 and TRBJ2-3): EADIYQTPRYLVIGTGKKITLECSQTMGHDKMYWYQQDPGMELHLIHYSYGVNSTEKGDLSSESTVSRIRTEHFPLTLESARPSHTSQYLCASSESAWDTQYFGPGTRLTVL.